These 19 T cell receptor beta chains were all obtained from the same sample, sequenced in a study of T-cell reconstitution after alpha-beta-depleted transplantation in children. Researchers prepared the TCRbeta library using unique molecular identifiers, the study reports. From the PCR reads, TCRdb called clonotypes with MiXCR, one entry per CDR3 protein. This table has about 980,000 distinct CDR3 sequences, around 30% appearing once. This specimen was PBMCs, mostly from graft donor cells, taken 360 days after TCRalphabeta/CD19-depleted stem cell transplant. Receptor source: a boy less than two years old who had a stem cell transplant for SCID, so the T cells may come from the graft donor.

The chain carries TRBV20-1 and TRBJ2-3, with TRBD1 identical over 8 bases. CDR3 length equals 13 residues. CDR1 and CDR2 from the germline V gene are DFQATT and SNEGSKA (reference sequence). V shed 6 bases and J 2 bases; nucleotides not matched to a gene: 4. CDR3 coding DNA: TGCAGTGCACCGGGACAGGCCACAGATACGCAGTATTTT. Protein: CSAPGQATDTQYF.

CDR3 loop: CASSWANRRGSVNEQFF. The CDR3 DNA follows: TGTGCCAGCAGTTGGGCTAACCGGCGAGGGTCGGTTAATGAGCAGTTCTTC. The chain recombines TRBV27 with TRBJ2-1, with D possibly being TRBD2 (5 bases). Deletions cut 4 bases from V and 7 bases from J, with 23 bases between. CDR1 is MNHEY, CDR2 SMNVEV, per germline (reference sequence). This CDR3 is 17 amino acids long.

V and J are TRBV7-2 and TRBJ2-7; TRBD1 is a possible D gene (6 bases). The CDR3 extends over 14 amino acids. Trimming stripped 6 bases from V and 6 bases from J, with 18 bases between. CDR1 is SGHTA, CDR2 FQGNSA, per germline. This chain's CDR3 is CASSQSWGPSEQYF. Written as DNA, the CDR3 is TGTGCCAGCAGTCAGTCATGGGGGCCTAGCGAGCAGTACTTC.

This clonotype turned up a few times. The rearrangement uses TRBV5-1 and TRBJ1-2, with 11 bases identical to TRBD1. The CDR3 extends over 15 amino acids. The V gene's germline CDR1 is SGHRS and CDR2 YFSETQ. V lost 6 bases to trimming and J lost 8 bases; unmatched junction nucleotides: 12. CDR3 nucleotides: TGCGCCAGCAAGTCCCCCGGGACAGGGGGGGAAGGCTACACCTTC. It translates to CASKSPGTGGEGYTF. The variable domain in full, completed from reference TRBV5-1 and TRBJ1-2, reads KAGVTQTPRYLIKTRGQQVTLSCSPISGHRSVSWYQQTPGQGLQFLFEYFSETQRNKGNFPGRFSGRQFSNSRSEMNVSTLELGDSALYLCASKSPGTGGEGYTFGSGTRLTVV.

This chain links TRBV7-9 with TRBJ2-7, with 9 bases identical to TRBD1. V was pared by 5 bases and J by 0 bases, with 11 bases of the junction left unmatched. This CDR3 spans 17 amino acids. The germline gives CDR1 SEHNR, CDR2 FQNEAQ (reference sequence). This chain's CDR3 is CASSGRLGQGSSYEQYF. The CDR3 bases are TGTGCCAGCAGCGGTAGATTGGGACAGGGCAGCTCCTACGAGCAGTACTTC.

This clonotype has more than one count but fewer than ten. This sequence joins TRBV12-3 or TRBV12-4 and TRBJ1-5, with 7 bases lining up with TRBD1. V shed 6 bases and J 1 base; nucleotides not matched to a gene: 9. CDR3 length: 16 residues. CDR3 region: CASSLWGTASNQPQHF. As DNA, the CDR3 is TGTGCCAGCAGCCTATGGGGGACAGCAAGCAATCAGCCCCAGCATTTT.

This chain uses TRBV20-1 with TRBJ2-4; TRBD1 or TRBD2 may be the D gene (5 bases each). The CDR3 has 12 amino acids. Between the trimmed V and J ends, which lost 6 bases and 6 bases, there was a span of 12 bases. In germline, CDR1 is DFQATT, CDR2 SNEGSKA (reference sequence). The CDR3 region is CSAGTRGNIQYF. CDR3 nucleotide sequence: TGCAGTGCGGGGACCCGAGGAAACATTCAGTACTTC.

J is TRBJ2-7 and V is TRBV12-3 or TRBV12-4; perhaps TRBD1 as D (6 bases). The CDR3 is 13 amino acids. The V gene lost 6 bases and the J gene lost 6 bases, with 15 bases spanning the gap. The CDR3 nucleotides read TGTGCCAGCAGACCTACAGGGTGGGGCGAGCAGTACTTC. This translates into CASRPTGWGEQYF.

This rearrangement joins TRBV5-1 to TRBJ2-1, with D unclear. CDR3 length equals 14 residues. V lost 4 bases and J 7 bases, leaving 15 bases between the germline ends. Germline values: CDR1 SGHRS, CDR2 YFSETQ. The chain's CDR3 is CASSGPGYYNEQFF. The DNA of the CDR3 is TGCGCCAGCAGCGGTCCAGGATACTATAATGAGCAGTTCTTC.

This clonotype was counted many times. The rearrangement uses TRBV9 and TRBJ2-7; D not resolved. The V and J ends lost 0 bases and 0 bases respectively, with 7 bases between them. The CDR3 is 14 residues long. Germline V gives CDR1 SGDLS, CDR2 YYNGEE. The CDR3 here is CASSVDGRSYEQYF. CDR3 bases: TGTGCCAGCAGCGTAGATGGACGCTCCTACGAGCAGTACTTC.

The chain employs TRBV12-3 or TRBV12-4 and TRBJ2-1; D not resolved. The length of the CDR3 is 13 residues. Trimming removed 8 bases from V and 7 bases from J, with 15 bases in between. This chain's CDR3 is CASALGWGNEQFF. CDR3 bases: TGTGCCAGCGCCCTCGGTTGGGGTAATGAGCAGTTCTTC.

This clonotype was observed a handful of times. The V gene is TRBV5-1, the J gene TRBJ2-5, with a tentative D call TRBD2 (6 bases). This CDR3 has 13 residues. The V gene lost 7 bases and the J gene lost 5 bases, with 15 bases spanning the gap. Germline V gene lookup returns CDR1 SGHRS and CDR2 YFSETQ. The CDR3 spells CASAVAGLETQYF. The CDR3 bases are TGCGCCAGCGCCGTTGCGGGATTGGAGACCCAGTACTTC.

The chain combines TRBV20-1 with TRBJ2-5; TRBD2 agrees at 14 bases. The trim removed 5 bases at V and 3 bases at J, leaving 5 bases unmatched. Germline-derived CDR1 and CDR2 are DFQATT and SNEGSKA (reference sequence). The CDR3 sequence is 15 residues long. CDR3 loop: CSAGLAGGRKETQYF. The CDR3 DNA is TGCAGTGCTGGACTAGCGGGGGGTCGGAAAGAGACCCAGTACTTC.

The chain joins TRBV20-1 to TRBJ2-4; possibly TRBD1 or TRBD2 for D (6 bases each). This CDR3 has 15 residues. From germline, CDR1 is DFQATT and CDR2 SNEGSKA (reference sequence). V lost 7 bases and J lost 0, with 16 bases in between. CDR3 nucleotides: TGCAGTGTTATCCTAGGGGGACTAGCCAAAAACATTCAGTACTTC. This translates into CSVILGGLAKNIQYF.

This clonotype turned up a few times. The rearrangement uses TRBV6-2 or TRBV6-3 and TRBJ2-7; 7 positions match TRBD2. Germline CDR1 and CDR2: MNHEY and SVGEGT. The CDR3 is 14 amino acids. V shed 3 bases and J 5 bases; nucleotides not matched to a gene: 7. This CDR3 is CASSYREESNEQYF. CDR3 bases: TGTGCCAGCAGTTATCGGGAGGAGTCGAACGAGCAGTACTTC.

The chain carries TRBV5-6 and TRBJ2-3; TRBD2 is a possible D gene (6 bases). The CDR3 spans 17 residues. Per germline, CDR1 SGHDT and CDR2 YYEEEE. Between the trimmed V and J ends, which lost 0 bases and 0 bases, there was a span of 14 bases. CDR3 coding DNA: TGTGCCAGCAGCTTGGATATGGGCGGGACTAGCACAGATACGCAGTATTTT. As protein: CASSLDMGGTSTDTQYF.

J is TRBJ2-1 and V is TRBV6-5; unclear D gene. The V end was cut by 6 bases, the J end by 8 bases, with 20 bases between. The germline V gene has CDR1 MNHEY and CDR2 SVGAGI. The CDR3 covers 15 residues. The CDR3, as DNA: TGTGCCAGCAGATTAACCTTTGGATTAACGGATGAGCAGTTCTTC. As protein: CASRLTFGLTDEQFF.

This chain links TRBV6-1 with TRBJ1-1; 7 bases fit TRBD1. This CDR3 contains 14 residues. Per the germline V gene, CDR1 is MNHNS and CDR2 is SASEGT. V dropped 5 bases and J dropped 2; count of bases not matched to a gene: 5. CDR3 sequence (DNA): TGTGCCAGCAGTCCAGGGGGGTTTAACACTGAAGCTTTCTTT. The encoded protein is CASSPGGFNTEAFF.

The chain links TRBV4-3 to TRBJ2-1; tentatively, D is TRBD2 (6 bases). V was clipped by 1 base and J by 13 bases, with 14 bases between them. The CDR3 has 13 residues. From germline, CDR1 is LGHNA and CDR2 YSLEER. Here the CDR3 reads CASSQVGGRDQFF. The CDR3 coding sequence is TGCGCCAGCAGCCAAGTGGGAGGCAGGGATCAGTTCTTC.